This entry is about one T cell receptor beta chain. The data were taken from a study of control samples from healthy donors and cancer patients. Germline loops: CDR1 SGHTA, CDR2 FQGNSA. V gave up 8 bases and J gave up 5 bases; unmatched junction bases: 7. The CDR3 length is 13 residues. Using immunoSEQ multiplex PCR, the repertoire was profiled, and TCRdb retains in-frame clones only, with some absent. The sample consists of about 190,000 clones, about 89% of them appearing once. The rearrangement links TRBV7-2 to TRBJ1-1; TRBD1 matches 8 bases. Specimen: blood. The clonotype was recovered from a man aged 25 to 45 in good health. CDR3 protein: CASSYNRGTEAFF. CDR3 in DNA: TGTGCCAGCTCTTATAACAGGGGGACTGAAGCTTTCTTT.